This record concerns one T cell receptor beta chain sequence. V gave up 5 bases and J gave up 5 bases, with 12 bases separating them. This CDR3 has 14 residues. Germline lookup yields CDR1 MDHEN and CDR2 SYDVKM. TCRdb's copy holds only in-frame clones and misses some; the assay was immunoSEQ multiplex PCR. The table includes approximately 100,000 clones, over 75% detected once. The data were obtained in a study of blood T cell repertoires in COVID-19. Material: peripheral blood. This chain links TRBV28 with TRBJ1-4, with D perhaps TRBD1 (6 bases). The source of this sequence is a woman between 25 and 40 years old with acute or convalescent COVID-19. CDR3 sequence reads: CASSPGTLNEKLFF. The CDR3 DNA reads TGTGCCAGCAGTCCCGGGACACTCAATGAAAAACTGTTTTTT.